Detailed here is one T cell receptor (beta chain). Its specificity is not known. The data stem from a study of OX40 agonist ivuxolimab in advanced cancers. Profiling relied on immunoSEQ multiplex PCR, and the TCRdb table lists in-frame clones only, not all of them. Of tens of thousands of clones in the sample, 85% to 90% were seen once. Trimming shortened V by 5 bases and J by 6 bases, and 7 bases separated the two germline ends. The CDR3 runs to 12 residues. The V gene's germline CDR1 is SGHVS and CDR2 FQNEAQ. Study-level points and caveats: Partial responders dosed at 0.1-3.0 mg/kg displayed clonal expansion ranking among the lowest.

This sequence originates from an adult with an advanced solid tumor such as melanoma, head and neck, liver or kidney cancer. This specimen consisted of CD4+ or CD8+ T cells sorted from blood, obtained in a trial of the OX40 agonist ivuxolimab. The genes are TRBV7-8 and TRBJ2-2; D uncertain. The CDR3 DNA is TGTGCCAGCAGCCAGCTGGCCGGGGAGCTGTTTTTT. It specifies CASSQLAGELFF.